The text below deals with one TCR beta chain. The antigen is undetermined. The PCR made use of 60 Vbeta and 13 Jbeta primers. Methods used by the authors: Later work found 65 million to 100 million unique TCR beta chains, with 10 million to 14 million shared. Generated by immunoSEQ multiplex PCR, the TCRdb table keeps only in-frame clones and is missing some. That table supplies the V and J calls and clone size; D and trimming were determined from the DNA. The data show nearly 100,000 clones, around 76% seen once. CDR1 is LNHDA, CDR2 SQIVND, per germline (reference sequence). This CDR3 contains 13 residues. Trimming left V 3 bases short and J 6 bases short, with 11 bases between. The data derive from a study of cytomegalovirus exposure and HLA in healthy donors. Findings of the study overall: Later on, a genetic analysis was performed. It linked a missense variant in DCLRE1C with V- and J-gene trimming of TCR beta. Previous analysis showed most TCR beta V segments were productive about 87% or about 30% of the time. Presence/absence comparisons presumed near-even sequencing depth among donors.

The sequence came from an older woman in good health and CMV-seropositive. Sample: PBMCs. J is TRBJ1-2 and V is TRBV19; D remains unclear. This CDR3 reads CASSMSDRHGYTF. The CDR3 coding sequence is TGTGCCAGTAGTATGAGTGATCGCCATGGCTACACCTTC.